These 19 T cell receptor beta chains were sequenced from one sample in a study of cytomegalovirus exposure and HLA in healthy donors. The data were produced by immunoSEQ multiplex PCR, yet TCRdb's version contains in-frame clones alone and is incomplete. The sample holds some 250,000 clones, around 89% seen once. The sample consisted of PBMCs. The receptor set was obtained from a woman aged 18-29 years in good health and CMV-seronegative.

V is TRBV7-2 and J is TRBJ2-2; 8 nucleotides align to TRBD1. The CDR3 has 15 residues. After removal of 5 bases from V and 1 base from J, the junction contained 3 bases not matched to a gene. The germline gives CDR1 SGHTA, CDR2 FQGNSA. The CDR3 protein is CASSRTGWNTGELFF. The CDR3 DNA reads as TGTGCCAGCAGCCGGACAGGGTGGAACACCGGGGAGCTGTTTTTT. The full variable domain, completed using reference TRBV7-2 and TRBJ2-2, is GAGVSQSPSNKVTEKGKDVELRCDPISGHTALYWYRQSLGQGLEFLIYFQGNSAPDKSGLPSDRFSAERTGGSVSTLTIQRTQQEDSAVYLCASSRTGWNTGELFFGEGSRLTVL.

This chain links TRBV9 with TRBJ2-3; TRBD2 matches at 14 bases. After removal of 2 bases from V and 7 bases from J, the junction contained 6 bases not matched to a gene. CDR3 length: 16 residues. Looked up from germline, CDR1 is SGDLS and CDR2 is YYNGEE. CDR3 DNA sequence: TGTGCCAGCAGCGTCCAGACTAGCGGGGGGGCCTATACGCAGTATTTT. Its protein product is CASSVQTSGGAYTQYF.

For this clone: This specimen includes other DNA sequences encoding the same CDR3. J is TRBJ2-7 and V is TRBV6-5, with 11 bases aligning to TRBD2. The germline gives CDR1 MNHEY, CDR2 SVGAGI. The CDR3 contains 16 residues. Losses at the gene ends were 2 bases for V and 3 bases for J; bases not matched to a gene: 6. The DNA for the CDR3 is TGTGCCAGCAGTTACAGTCGGACTAGCGGGTTCTACGAGCAGTACTTC. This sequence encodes CASSYSRTSGFYEQYF.

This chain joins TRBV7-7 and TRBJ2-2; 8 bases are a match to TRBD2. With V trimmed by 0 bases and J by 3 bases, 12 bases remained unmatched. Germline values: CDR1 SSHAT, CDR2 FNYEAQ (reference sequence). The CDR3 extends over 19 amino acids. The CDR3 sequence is CASSLAPSGGGPHTGELFF. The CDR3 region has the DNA TGTGCCAGCAGCTTAGCCCCTTCGGGCGGGGGGCCTCACACCGGGGAGCTGTTTTTT.

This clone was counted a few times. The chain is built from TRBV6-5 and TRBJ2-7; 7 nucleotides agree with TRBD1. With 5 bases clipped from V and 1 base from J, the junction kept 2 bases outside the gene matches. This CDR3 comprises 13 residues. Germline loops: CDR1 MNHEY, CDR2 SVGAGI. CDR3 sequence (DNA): TGTGCCAGCAGTCCGGGACAGTCCTACGAGCAGTACTTC. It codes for CASSPGQSYEQYF.

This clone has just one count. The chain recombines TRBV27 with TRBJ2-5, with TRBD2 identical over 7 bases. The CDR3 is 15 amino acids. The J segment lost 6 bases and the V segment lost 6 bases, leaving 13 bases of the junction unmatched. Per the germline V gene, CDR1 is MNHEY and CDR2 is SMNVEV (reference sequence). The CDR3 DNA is TGTGCCAGCAGATCTCCCGGGACTAATTCCCAGACCCAGTACTTC. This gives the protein CASRSPGTNSQTQYF.

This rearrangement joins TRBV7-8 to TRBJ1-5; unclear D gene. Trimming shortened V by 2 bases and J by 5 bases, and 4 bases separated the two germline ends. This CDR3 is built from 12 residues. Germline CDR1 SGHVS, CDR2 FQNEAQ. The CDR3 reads CASSLLDQPQHF. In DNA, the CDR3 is TGTGCCAGCAGCTTACTCGATCAGCCCCAGCATTTT.

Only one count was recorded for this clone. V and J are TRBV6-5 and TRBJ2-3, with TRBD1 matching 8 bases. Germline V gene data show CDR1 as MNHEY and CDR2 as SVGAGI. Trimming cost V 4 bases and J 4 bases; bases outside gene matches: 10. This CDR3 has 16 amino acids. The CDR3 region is CASSFQGARRADTQYF. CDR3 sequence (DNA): TGTGCCAGCAGTTTCCAGGGGGCGCGCAGGGCAGATACGCAGTATTTT.

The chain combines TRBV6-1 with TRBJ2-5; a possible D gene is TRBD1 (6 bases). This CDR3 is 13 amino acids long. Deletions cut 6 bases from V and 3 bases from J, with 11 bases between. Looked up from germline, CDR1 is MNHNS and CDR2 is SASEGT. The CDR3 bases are TGTGCCAGCAGCGGACAGCCGAAAGAGACCCAGTACTTC. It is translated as CASSGQPKETQYF.

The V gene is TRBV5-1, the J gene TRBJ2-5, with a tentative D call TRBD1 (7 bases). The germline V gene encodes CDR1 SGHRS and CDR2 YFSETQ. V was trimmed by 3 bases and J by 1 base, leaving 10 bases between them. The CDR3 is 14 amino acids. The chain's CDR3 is CASSWGDSQETQYF. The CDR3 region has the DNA TGCGCCAGCAGCTGGGGGGACAGCCAAGAGACCCAGTACTTC.

CDR3 coding DNA: TGTGCCAGCAGTTCTGTCAGGCCAACCTACGAGCAGTACTTC. Translating gives CASSSVRPTYEQYF. The genes are TRBV6-5 and TRBJ2-7; D ambiguous. CDR1 is MNHEY, CDR2 SVGAGI, per germline. This CDR3 has 14 residues. V lost 4 bases to trimming and J lost 2 bases, with 12 bases between them.

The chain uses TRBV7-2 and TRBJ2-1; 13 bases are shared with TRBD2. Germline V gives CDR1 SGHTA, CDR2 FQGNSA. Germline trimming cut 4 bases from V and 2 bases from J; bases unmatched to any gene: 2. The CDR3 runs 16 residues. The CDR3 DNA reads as TGTGCCAGCAGCTACGGGACTAGCGGGGCCTACAATGAGCAGTTCTTC. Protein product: CASSYGTSGAYNEQFF.

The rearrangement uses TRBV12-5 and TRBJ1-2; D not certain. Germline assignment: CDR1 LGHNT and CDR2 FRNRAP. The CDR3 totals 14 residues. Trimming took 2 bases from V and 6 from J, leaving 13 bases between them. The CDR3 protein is CASGLTRTEDGYTF. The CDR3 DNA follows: TGTGCTAGTGGTTTGACCCGGACTGAAGATGGCTACACCTTC.

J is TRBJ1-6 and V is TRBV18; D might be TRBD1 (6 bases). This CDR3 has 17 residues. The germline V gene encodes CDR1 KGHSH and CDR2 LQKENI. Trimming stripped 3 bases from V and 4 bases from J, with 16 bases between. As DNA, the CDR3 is TGTGCCAGCTCACCCTCCTCCGGGACACCTTATAATTCACCCCTCCACTTT. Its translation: CASSPSSGTPYNSPLHF.

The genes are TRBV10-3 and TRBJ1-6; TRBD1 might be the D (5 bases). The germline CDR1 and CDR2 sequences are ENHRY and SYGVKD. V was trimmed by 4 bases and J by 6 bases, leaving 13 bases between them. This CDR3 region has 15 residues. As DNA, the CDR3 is TGTGCCATCAGTGGAGATGGGGGGAGTAATTCACCCCTCCACTTT. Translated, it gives CAISGDGGSNSPLHF.

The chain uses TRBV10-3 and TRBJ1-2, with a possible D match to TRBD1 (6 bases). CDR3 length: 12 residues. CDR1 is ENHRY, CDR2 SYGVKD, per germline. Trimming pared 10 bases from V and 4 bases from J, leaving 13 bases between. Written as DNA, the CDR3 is TGTGCCACCCAGACAGGCACCTATGGCTACACCTTC. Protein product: CATQTGTYGYTF.

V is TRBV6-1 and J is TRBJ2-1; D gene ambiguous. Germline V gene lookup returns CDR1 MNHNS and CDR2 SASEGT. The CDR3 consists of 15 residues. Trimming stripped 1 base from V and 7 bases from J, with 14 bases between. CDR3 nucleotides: TGTGCCAGCAGTGAAGGCACAAGAATGTGGAATGAGCAGTTCTTC. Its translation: CASSEGTRMWNEQFF.

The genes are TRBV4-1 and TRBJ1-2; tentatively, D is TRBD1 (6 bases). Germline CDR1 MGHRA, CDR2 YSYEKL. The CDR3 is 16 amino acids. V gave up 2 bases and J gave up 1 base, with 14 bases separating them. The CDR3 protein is CASSQPGQGFNYGYTF. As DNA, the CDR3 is TGCGCCAGCAGCCAACCCGGCCAGGGGTTTAACTATGGCTACACCTTC.

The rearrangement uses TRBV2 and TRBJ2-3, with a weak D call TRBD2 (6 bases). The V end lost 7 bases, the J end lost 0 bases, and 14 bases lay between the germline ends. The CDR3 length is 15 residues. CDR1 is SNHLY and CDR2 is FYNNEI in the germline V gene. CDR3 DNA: TGTGCCAGCATTCCTACGGGAGCTAGCACAGATACGCAGTATTTT. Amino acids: CASIPTGASTDTQYF.